The T cell receptor (beta chain) under discussion was sequenced for a study of CD8 T cells in Susac syndrome. Findings and caveats of the study: Regarding the TCR sequencing and HLA analysis, the study admitted that a relatively small number of individuals were involved.

TCR beta sequencing covered blood CD8+ and CD4+ T cells. Patients with stable or active relapsing-remitting disease, all of them treatment-naive, made up the multiple sclerosis controls. V shed 7 bases and J 9 bases; nucleotides not matched to a gene: 15. The germline CDR1 and CDR2 sequences are LNHDA and SQIVND (reference sequence). The CDR3 has 16 amino acids. This clonotype was observed a handful of times. What it binds is unknown. RNA amounts of about 0.45 to 1 ug underwent reverse transcription with random hexamers. Multiplex PCR with immunoSEQ amplified the TCR beta CDR3 across 54 Vbeta and 13 Jbeta. Using its own MiXCR run on the immunoSEQ multiplex PCR reads, TCRdb lists one record per CDR3 protein. The sample includes about 300,000 distinct CDR3 sequences, 70% to 90% of them seen just once.

Material: CD8+ T cells from PBMCs. The origin of this receptor is a human donor with multiple sclerosis. The gene calls are TRBV19 and TRBJ2-7, with 13 bases lining up with TRBD2. As DNA, the CDR3 is TGTGCCAGTACTCCGACCACCACTAGCGGGAGGGCGGCGCAGTACTTC. Its translation: CASTPTTTSGRAAQYF.